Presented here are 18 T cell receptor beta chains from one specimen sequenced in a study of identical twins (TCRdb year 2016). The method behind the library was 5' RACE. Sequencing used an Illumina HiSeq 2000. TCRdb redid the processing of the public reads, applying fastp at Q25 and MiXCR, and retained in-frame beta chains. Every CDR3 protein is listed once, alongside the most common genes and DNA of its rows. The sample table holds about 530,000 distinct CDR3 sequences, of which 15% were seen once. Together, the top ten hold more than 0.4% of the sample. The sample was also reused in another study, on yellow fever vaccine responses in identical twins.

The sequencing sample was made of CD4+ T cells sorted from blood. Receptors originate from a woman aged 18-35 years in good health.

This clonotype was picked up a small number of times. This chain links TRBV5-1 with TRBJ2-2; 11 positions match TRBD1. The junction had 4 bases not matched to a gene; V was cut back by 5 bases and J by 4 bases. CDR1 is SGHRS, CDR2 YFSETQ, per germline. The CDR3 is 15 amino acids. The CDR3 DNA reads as TGCGCCAGCAGAGCCGGGACAGGGGGCACCGGGGAGCTGTTTTTT. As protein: CASRAGTGGTGELFF.

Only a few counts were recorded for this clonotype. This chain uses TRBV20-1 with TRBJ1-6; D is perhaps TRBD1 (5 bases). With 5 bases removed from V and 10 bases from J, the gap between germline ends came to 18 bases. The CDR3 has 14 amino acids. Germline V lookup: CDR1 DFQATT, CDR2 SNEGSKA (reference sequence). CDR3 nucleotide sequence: TGCAGTGCTCGGGCGAGGGTAAACAGGTCACCCCTCCACTTT. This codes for CSARARVNRSPLHF.

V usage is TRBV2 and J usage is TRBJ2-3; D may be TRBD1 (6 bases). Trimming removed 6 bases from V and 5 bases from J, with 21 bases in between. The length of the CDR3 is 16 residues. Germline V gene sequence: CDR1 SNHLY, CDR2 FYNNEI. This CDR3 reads CASRLSDRDIEDTQYF. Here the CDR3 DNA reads TGTGCCAGCAGGCTATCCGACCGGGACATCGAAGATACGCAGTATTTT. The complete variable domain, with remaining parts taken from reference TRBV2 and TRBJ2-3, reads EPEVTQTPSHQVTQMGQEVILRCVPISNHLYFYWYRQILGQKVEFLVSFYNNEISEKSEIFDDQFSVERPDGSNFTLKIRSTKLEDSAMYFCASRLSDRDIEDTQYFGPGTRLTVL.

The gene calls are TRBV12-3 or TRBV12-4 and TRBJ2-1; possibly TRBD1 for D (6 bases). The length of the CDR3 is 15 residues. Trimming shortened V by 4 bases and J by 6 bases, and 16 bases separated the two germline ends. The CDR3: CASSSQGTYGNEQFF. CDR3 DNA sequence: TGTGCCAGCAGTTCCCAGGGGACCTACGGCAATGAGCAGTTCTTC.

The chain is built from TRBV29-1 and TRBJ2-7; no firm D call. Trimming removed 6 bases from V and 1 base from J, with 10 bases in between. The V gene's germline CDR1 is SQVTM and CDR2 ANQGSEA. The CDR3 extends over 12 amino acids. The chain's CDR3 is CSVSKFSYEQYF. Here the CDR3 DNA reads TGCAGCGTCAGCAAATTTTCCTACGAGCAGTACTTC.

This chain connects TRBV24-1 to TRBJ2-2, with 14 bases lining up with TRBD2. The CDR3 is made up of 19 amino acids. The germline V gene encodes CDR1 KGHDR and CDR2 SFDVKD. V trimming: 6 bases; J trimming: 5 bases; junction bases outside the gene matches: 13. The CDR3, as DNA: TGTGCCACCAGTCCCCCCCGACTAGCGGGAGGGCCATGGACCGGGGAGCTGTTTTTT. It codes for CATSPPRLAGGPWTGELFF.

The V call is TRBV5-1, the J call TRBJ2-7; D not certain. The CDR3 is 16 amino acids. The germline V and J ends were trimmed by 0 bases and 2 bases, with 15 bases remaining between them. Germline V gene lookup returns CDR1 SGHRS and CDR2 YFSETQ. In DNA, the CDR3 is TGCGCCAGCAGCTTGGCCTGGGCGGAAAAGACCTACGAGCAGTACGTC. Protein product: CASSLAWAEKTYEQYV.

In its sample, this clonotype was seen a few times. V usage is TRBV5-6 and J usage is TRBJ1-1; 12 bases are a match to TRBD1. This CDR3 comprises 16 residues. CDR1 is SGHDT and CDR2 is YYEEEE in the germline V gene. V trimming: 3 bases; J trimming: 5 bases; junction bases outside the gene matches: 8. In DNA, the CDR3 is TGTGCCAGCAGCTGGGGACAGGGGGCACTCCTTACTGAAGCTTTCTTT. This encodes CASSWGQGALLTEAFF. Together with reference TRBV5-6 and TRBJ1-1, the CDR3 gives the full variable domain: DAGVTQSPTHLIKTRGQQVTLRCSPKSGHDTVSWYQQALGQGPQFIFQYYEEEERQRGNFPDRFSGHQFPNYSSELNVNALLLGDSALYLCASSWGQGALLTEAFFGQGTRLTVV.

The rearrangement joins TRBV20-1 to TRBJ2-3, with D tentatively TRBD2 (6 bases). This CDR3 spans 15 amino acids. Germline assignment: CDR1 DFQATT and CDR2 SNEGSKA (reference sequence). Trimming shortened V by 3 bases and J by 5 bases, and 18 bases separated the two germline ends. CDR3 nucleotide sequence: TGCAGTGCTAGCCCCAGCGGGTCCCGGGGAGATACGCAGTATTTT. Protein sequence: CSASPSGSRGDTQYF.

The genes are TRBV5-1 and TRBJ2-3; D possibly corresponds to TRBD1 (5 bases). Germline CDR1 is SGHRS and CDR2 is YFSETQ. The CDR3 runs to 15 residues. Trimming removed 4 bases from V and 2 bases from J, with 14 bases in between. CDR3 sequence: CASSPLNGHTDTQYF. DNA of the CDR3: TGCGCCAGCAGCCCCCTTAATGGACACACAGATACGCAGTATTTT. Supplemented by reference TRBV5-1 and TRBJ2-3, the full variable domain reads KAGVTQTPRYLIKTRGQQVTLSCSPISGHRSVSWYQQTPGQGLQFLFEYFSETQRNKGNFPGRFSGRQFSNSRSEMNVSTLELGDSALYLCASSPLNGHTDTQYFGPGTRLTVL.

This CDR3 is CASSYQGLFSTDTQYF. CDR3 bases: TGTGCCAGCAGCTATCAGGGACTGTTTAGCACAGATACGCAGTATTTT. The rearrangement joins TRBV11-2 to TRBJ2-3; possibly TRBD2 for D (6 bases). Germline lookup yields CDR1 SGHAT and CDR2 FQNNGV. V lost 4 bases and J lost 0, with 14 bases in between. The CDR3 runs 16 residues.

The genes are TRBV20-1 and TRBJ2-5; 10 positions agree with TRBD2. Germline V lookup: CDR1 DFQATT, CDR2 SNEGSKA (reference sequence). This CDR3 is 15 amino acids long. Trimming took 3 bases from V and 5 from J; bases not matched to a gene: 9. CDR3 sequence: CSARSIAGGGETQYF. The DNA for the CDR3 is TGCAGTGCTAGGTCCATAGCGGGGGGCGGGGAGACCCAGTACTTC.

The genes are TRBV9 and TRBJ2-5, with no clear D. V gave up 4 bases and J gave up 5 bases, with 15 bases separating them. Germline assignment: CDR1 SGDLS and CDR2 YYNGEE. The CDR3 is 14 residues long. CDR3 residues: CASSTGPPGETQYF. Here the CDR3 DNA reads TGTGCCAGCAGCACCGGGCCCCCCGGGGAGACCCAGTACTTC.

The CDR3 sequence: CASSYSSAASSYNEQFF. The DNA of the CDR3 is TGCGCCAGCAGCTACTCTAGCGCCGCTAGCTCCTACAATGAGCAGTTCTTC. V gene TRBV5-1 combines with J gene TRBJ2-1; D perhaps matches TRBD2 (6 bases). CDR3 length equals 17 residues. The germline V gene encodes CDR1 SGHRS and CDR2 YFSETQ. Trimming left V 3 bases short and J 0 bases short, with 16 bases between. Variable domain in full (rest from reference TRBV5-1 and TRBJ2-1): KAGVTQTPRYLIKTRGQQVTLSCSPISGHRSVSWYQQTPGQGLQFLFEYFSETQRNKGNFPGRFSGRQFSNSRSEMNVSTLELGDSALYLCASSYSSAASSYNEQFFGPGTRLTVL.

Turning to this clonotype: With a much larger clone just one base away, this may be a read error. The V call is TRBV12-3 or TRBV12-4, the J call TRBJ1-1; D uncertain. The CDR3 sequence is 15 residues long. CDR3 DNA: TGTGCCAGCAGTTTAAATTCGGTGGGGTACACTAAAGCTTTCTTT. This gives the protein CASSLNSVGYTKAFF.

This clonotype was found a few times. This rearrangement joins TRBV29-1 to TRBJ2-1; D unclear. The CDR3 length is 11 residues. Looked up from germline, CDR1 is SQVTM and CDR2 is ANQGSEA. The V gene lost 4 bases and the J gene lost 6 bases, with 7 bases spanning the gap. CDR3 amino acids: CSVGPINEQFF. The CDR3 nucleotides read TGCAGCGTTGGCCCCATCAATGAGCAGTTCTTC.

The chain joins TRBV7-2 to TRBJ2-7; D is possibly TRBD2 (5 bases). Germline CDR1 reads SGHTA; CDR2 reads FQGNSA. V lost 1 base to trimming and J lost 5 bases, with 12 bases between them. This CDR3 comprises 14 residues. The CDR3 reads CASSLDSVGHEQYV. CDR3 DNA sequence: TGTGCCAGCAGCTTAGATAGCGTGGGCCACGAGCAGTACGTC.

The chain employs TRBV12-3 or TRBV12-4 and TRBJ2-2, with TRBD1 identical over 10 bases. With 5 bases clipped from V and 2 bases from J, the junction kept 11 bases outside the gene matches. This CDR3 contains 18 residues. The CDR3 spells CASSPTLGQGENTGELFF. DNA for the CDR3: TGTGCCAGCAGTCCGACTCTCGGACAGGGGGAAAACACCGGGGAGCTGTTTTTT.